This T cell receptor beta chain came from a study of shared T cell receptors in the human thymus. A few counts support this clone. Germline CDR1 and CDR2: SGHDT and YYEEEE. The CDR3 is 12 residues long. V lost 4 bases, J lost 9 bases, and 2 bases stayed unmatched. The protocol was immunoSEQ multiplex PCR, while the TCRdb copy is restricted to in-frame clones and leaves out a portion. Seen here are over 650,000 clones, about 90% observed once, and the top ten hold about 0.0094%. These data also featured in a second study, about human thymus T cells. Turning to that study: During corrective heart surgery, resections were taken, and the thymus tissue came from them.

V is TRBV5-6 and J is TRBJ2-1, with TRBD2 matching over 9 bases. The receptor comes from a boy less than two years old with a congenital heart defect. The specimen was thymocytes. CDR3: CASSLREGEQFF. The CDR3 region has the DNA TGTGCCAGCAGCCTGCGGGAGGGTGAGCAGTTCTTC.